These 9 T cell receptor beta chains were sequenced from one sample in a study of draining lymph node invasion in breast cancer. The CD4+ CD45RA- CD25- gate defined the sorted memory conventional CD4 T cells. TCRdb reprocessed the bulk RNA-seq reads via MiXCR and lists one record per CDR3 protein. The repertoire holds roughly 2,000 distinct CDR3 sequences, with 70% to 90% as singletons. The sequenced sample consisted of sorted memory CD4+ effector T cells from a lymph node. These receptors were taken from a female donor with luminal breast cancer.

The genes are TRBV4-2 and TRBJ1-4, with 8 bases lining up with TRBD1. This CDR3 comprises 15 residues. The germline V gene encodes CDR1 LGHNA and CDR2 YNFKEQ. After removal of 4 bases from V and 7 bases from J, the junction contained 8 bases not matched to a gene. CDR3 residues: CASSLPGQVIEKLFF. In DNA, the CDR3 is TGTGCCAGCAGCCTGCCGGGACAGGTTATTGAAAAACTGTTTTTT.

The CDR3 sequence is CASSFGLGGNQPQHF. The CDR3 DNA sequence: TGTGCCAGCAGTTTTGGACTCGGGGGCAATCAGCCCCAGCATTTT. The J gene is TRBJ1-5, the V gene TRBV12-3 or TRBV12-4; D remains unclear. The CDR3 contains 15 residues. V lost 3 bases and J 2 bases, leaving 11 bases between the germline ends.

J is TRBJ2-1 and V is TRBV9; D may be TRBD1 or TRBD2 (6 bases each). The CDR3 sequence is 15 residues long. The V end was cut by 4 bases, the J end by 4 bases, with 15 bases between. From germline, CDR1 is SGDLS and CDR2 YYNGEE. The CDR3 sequence is CASSPRGAGYNEQFF. For the CDR3, the DNA is TGTGCCAGCAGCCCAAGGGGGGCGGGTTACAATGAGCAGTTCTTC.

V usage is TRBV23-1 and J usage is TRBJ2-5, with no clear D. TRBV23-1 is assigned to the ORF class and has an uncertain function. V was pared by 0 bases and J by 3 bases, with 11 bases between. The CDR3 spans 15 residues. In DNA form, the CDR3 reads TGCGCCAGCAGTCAATCGGCTCACAGTAAAGAGACCCAGTACTTC. It specifies CASSQSAHSKETQYF.

The chain has TRBV7-2 and TRBJ2-3; D is perhaps TRBD1 or TRBD2 (6 bases each). V was shortened by 1 base and J by 6 bases, with 17 bases between the two germline ends. Germline V lookup: CDR1 SGHTA, CDR2 FQGNSA. The CDR3 is made up of 16 amino acids. CDR3 in amino acids: CASSLDTSWGRDTQYF. CDR3 DNA sequence: TGTGCCAGCAGCTTAGACACTAGCTGGGGGCGCGATACGCAGTATTTT.

The chain combines TRBV30 with TRBJ2-7, with D possibly TRBD1 on 6 matching bases. The V end was cut by 2 bases, the J end by 5 bases, with 7 bases between. Germline-derived CDR1 and CDR2 are GTSNPN and SVGIG (reference sequence). This CDR3 contains 11 residues. The chain's CDR3 is CAWSHRDEQYF. In nucleotides, the CDR3 is TGTGCCTGGAGTCACAGGGACGAGCAGTACTTC.

This clonotype showed up just a few times. V usage is TRBV2 and J usage is TRBJ1-1; no firm D call. This CDR3 contains 12 residues. Trimming pared 3 bases from V and 7 bases from J, leaving 9 bases between. Germline V gives CDR1 SNHLY, CDR2 FYNNEI. The DNA for the CDR3 is TGTGCCAGCAGTGAGGTTTTCGGTGAAGCTTTCTTT. This encodes CASSEVFGEAFF.

J is TRBJ2-1 and V is TRBV5-5; no clear D gene. The length of the CDR3 is 14 residues. Germline V gene lookup returns CDR1 SGHKS and CDR2 YYEKEE (reference sequence). V lost 2 bases, J lost 4 bases, and 10 bases lay in between. CDR3 loop: CASSFAALYNEQFF. CDR3 DNA: TGTGCCAGCAGCTTCGCAGCCTTATACAATGAGCAGTTCTTC.

The V call is TRBV24-1, the J call TRBJ2-5; perhaps TRBD2 as D (5 bases). CDR1 KGHDR and CDR2 SFDVKD come from the germline V gene. Deletions cut 3 bases from V and 2 bases from J, with 12 bases between. This CDR3 is 15 amino acids long. CDR3 in amino acids: CATSDPNPGQETQYF. DNA for the CDR3: TGTGCCACCAGTGATCCCAACCCGGGACAAGAGACCCAGTACTTC.